This T cell receptor beta chain was found in a study of blood T cell repertoires in COVID-19. On the study more broadly: Donors in the United States, Italy and Spain gave samples during acute or convalescent COVID-19. Sources were T cells, B-cell-depleted T cells, or PBMCs; the material itself was cDNA or gDNA.

As processed by the authors: The assay estimated nucleated cells by amplifying reference gene primers. Clones were sequenced by immunoSEQ multiplex PCR, and TCRdb holds only the in-frame ones, with some missing. D and trimming were read from the DNA, whereas the V and J calls and clone size are those reported in that table. The sample holds a few hundred thousand clones, 81% seen once. The specimen was peripheral blood. The TCR sequence derives from a human donor with acute or convalescent COVID-19. The donor label of this sample is uncertain.

CDR3 protein: CATSGGSGSSYNEQFF. CDR3 nucleotide sequence: TGTGCCACCAGTGGTGGTTCGGGGAGCTCCTACAATGAGCAGTTCTTC. The J gene is TRBJ2-1, the V gene TRBV24-1, with D possibly being TRBD2 (5 bases). V lost 5 bases and J lost 0, with 13 bases in between. The CDR3 has 16 residues. Per germline, CDR1 KGHDR and CDR2 SFDVKD.